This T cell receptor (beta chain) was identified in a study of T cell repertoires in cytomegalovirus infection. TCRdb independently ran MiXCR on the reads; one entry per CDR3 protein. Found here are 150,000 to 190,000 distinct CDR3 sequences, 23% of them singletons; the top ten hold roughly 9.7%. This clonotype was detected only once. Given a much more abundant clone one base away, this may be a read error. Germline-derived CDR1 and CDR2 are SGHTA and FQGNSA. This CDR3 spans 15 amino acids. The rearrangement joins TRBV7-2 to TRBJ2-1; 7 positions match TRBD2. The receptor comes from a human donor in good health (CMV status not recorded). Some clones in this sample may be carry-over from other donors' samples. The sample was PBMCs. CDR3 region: CPSSLGTTPYNEQFF. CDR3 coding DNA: TGTCCCAGCAGCCTCGGGACTACACCCTACAATGAGCAGTTCTTC.